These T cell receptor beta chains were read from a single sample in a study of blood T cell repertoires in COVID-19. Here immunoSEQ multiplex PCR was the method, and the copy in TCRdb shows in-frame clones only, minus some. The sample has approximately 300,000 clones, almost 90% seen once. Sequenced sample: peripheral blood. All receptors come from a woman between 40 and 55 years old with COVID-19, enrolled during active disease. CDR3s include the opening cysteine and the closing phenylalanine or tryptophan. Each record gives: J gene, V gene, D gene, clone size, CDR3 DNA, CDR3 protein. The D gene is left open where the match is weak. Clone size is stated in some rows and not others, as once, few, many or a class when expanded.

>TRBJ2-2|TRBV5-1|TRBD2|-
TGCGCCAGCAGCTTCCGGGACGCGGGAGCCGGGGAGCTGTTTTTT
CASSFRDAGAGELFF
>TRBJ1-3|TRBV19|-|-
TGTGCCAGTAGTATCGATGGCGGAAACACCATATATTTT
CASSIDGGNTIYF
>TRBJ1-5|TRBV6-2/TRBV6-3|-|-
TGTGCCAGCAACCCCTTTAGCAATCAGCCCCAGCATTTT
CASNPFSNQPQHF
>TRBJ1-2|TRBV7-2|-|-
TGTGCCAGCAGCTTAGATCCGGGTGTTAACTATGGCTACACCTTC
CASSLDPGVNYGYTF
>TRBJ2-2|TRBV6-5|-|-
TGTGCCAGCAGTATATCCGGGGAGCTGTTTTTT
CASSISGELFF
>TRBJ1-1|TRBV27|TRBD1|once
TGTGCCAGCAGTCCCAAGACAGGGGAAGGGGACACTGAAGCTTTCTTT
CASSPKTGEGDTEAFF
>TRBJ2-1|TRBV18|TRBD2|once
TGTGCCAGCTCACCTGGACTAGCGGATTACAATGAGCAGTTCTTC
CASSPGLADYNEQFF
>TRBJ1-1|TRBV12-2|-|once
TGTGCAAGTCGCTTAGTATCTGGGGGCGGCACTGAAGCTTTCTTT
CASRLVSGGGTEAFF
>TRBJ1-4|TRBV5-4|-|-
TGTGCCAGCAGCTTGGAGCGGAATGAAAAACTGTTTTTT
CASSLERNEKLFF
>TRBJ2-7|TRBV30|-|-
TGTGCCTGGAGTGTCGACTTCTTTACTTCCTACGAGCAGTACTTC
CAWSVDFFTSYEQYF
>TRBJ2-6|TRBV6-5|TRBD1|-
TGTGCCATCCGGGACAGGGGTTCTGGGGCCAACGTCCTGACTTTC
CAIRDRGSGANVLTF
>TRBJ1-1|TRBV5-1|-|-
TGCGCCAGCAGCTTGGTCGATCAGGGAACTGAAGCTTTCTTT
CASSLVDQGTEAFF
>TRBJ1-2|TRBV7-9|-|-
TGTGCCAGCAGCTTCCTACAGGCTCAATATGGCTACACCTTC
CASSFLQAQYGYTF
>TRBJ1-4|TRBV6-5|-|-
TGTGCCAGCAGTTACCTACGAGACAGGCGCAATGAAAAACTGTTTTTT
CASSYLRDRRNEKLFF
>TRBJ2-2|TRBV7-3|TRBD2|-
TGTGCCAGCAGCTTGGCGGGAGGGAGTACCGGGGAGCTGTTTTTT
CASSLAGGSTGELFF
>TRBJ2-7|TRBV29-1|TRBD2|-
TGCAGCGTTCGGGCCCTAATCAAGACGGGAGGGTCCTACGAGCAGTACTTC
CSVRALIKTGGSYEQYF
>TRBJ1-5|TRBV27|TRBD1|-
TGTGCCAGCAGCCCCCAGGGGGCCGGGCAGCCCCAGCATTTT
CASSPQGAGQPQHF
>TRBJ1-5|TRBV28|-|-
TGTGCCAGCAGTTTCTGGACAGGCAATCAGCCCCAGCATTTT
CASSFWTGNQPQHF
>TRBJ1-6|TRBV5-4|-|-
TGTGCCAGCAGCTTGAGAAGGTCTAGCTCCTATAATTCACCCCTCCACTTT
CASSLRRSSSYNSPLHF
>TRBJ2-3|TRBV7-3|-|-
TGTGCCAGCAGCCTCGGTGCTAGCTGGGATACGCAGTATTTT
CASSLGASWDTQYF